A selection of T cell receptor beta chains follows, all from one sample in a study of identical twins. TCRdb re-called the 5' RACE reads through MiXCR, storing one row per CDR3 protein. The table includes about 920,000 distinct CDR3 sequences, over 9% detected once. These same data were also listed under a study on yellow fever vaccine responses in identical twins.

The sequenced sample was PBMCs. These receptors were collected from a woman between 18 and 29 years old in good health. CDR3s include the opening cysteine and the closing phenylalanine or tryptophan. D genes are given only for firm matches. Size values are once, few and many counts, or a class for expanded clones, and some rows have none.

J gene,V gene,D gene,clone size,CDR3 DNA,CDR3 protein
TRBJ2-1,TRBV20-1,NA,many,TGCAGTGCCGTTTCGGGACTCCTCCCGTTTGATGAGCAGTTCTTC,CSAVSGLLPFDEQFF
TRBJ1-2,TRBV6-6,NA,NA,TGTGCCAGCAGCAACGGGTGGGATGTGAGCTTC,CASSNGWDVSF
TRBJ2-1,TRBV24-1,TRBD2,NA,TGTGCCACCAGTGATTTGGCGACTAGCGGGGGAAATGAGCAGTTCTTC,CATSDLATSGGNEQFF
TRBJ2-7,TRBV6-5,TRBD1,NA,TGTGCCAGCAATTCCCGGGACAGGGGCTACGAGCAGTACTTC,CASNSRDRGYEQYF
TRBJ2-2,TRBV6-4,TRBD2,NA,TGTGCCAGCAGTGACTCGAAGTCTAGCGGGGGGGCTCCCACCGGGGAGCTGTTTTTT,CASSDSKSSGGAPTGELFF
TRBJ2-3,TRBV5-1,NA,many,TGCGCCAGCAGCTTGGAAGGGATCACAGATACGCAGTATTTT,CASSLEGITDTQYF
TRBJ2-6,TRBV6-1,TRBD2,few,TGTGCCAGCAGTGAAGTAGGACTAGACAACGTCCTGACTTTC,CASSEVGLDNVLTF
TRBJ1-5,TRBV12-3/TRBV12-4,NA,NA,TGTGCCAGCAGTTTTTTTGGCCAACACAATCAGCCCCAGCATTTT,CASSFFGQHNQPQHF
TRBJ2-3,TRBV20-1,NA,few,TGCAGTGCTAGAGATCTAACGGCCACAGATACGCAGTATTTT,CSARDLTATDTQYF
TRBJ1-3,TRBV12-3/TRBV12-4,NA,many,TGTGCCAGCAGTTTAGCGGGGACCCGAAACACCATATATTTT,CASSLAGTRNTIYF
TRBJ2-6,TRBV2,TRBD2,NA,TGTGCCAGCAGACGACTAGCGACAAGCTCTGGGGCCAACGTCCTGACTTTC,CASRRLATSSGANVLTF
TRBJ2-5,TRBV5-1,TRBD2,NA,TGCGCCAGCAGCTTGGGGACTAGCGGGATTGGAGAGACCCAGTACTTC,CASSLGTSGIGETQYF
TRBJ2-3,TRBV29-1,TRBD1,NA,TGCAGCGTTACCGGGACAGGGGTAACGGATACGCAGTATTTT,CSVTGTGVTDTQYF
TRBJ1-5,TRBV7-9,TRBD1,few,TGTGCCAGCAGCTCAGACAGGGGGACTAATCAGGCCCAGCATTTT,CASSSDRGTNQAQHF
TRBJ2-5,TRBV20-1,NA,NA,TGCAGTGCGCGCGCCGGGGACGCTGAAGAGACCCAGTACTTC,CSARAGDAEETQYF
TRBJ2-3,TRBV9,TRBD1,few,TGTGCCAGCAGCTTCTCCCCAGGGGGCGCGGCAGATACGCAGTATTTT,CASSFSPGGAADTQYF
TRBJ2-1,TRBV4-1,NA,many,TGCGCCAGCAGCATCGAACCGGGGACCTACAATGAGCAGTTCTTC,CASSIEPGTYNEQFF
TRBJ2-7,TRBV6-1,TRBD2,NA,TGTGCCAGCAGTGGCGGACTAGCGGGAGTGGACGAGCAGTACTTC,CASSGGLAGVDEQYF
TRBJ2-7,TRBV7-3,TRBD1,few,TGTGCCAGCAGCTCGGACAGGGGGCTTGTGTACGAGCAGTACTTC,CASSSDRGLVYEQYF
TRBJ1-1,TRBV5-1,TRBD1,few,TGCACCAGCAGCCGGGGACAGGGGGCCTTGAACACTGAAGCTTTCTTT,CTSSRGQGALNTEAFF
TRBJ2-5,TRBV5-6,TRBD2,once,TGTGCCAGCAGCCTGGAACTAGCGGGAGCCTTC,CASSLELAGAF
TRBJ1-6,TRBV12-3/TRBV12-4,NA,many,TGTGCCAGCACCCCCACTTTCGGATATTCACCCCTCCACTTT,CASTPTFGYSPLHF
TRBJ2-3,TRBV5-1,NA,many,TGCGCCAGCAGCGGGGGAGACACTAGCACAGATACGCAGTATTTT,CASSGGDTSTDTQYF
TRBJ2-6,TRBV5-4,NA,NA,TGTGCCAGCAGCCCCCCGGGCGGACCTGGGGCCAACGTCCTGACTTTC,CASSPPGGPGANVLTF
TRBJ2-1,TRBV4-1,NA,NA,TGCGCCAGCAGCCAAGATGGTCGGAACAATGAGCAGTTCTTC,CASSQDGRNNEQFF
TRBJ1-2,TRBV7-6,NA,NA,TGTGCCAGCAGCCGTACGACGGGCCTCTATGGCTACACCTTC,CASSRTTGLYGYTF
TRBJ1-4,TRBV29-1,NA,NA,TGCAGCGGTACCAAACGGGGGACGATTAATGAAAAACTGTTTTTT,CSGTKRGTINEKLFF
TRBJ2-1,TRBV20-1,NA,NA,TGCAGTGCTAGTTTCCGGCACGAGGGCCATACGGGGGACTACAATGAGCAGTTCTTC,CSASFRHEGHTGDYNEQFF
TRBJ2-2,TRBV4-1,NA,many,TGCGCCAGCAGCCAAGAAGGGTCGGATGGCGGGGAGCTGTTTTTT,CASSQEGSDGGELFF